These T cell receptor beta chains were read from a single sample in a study of blood T cell repertoires in COVID-19. Sequenced by immunoSEQ multiplex PCR; TCRdb stores in-frame clones only, minus some. Found here are under 300,000 clones, 88% of them singletons; the top ten hold approximately 1%. Sequencing used PBMCs or T cells enriched from blood (not recorded which). These receptors all stem from a woman aged 25 to 39 who had recovered from COVID-19. The CDR3 runs from the conserved cysteine through the conserved F or W. The D gene is left open where the match is weak. A row's size may be missing; if present it is once, few, many or a size class.

v_gene	d_gene	j_gene	abundance	CDR3aa	CDR3nt
TRBV12-3/TRBV12-4	TRBD2	TRBJ2-7	.	CASSLAAPYEQYF	TGTGCCAGCAGTCTAGCGGCACCCTACGAGCAGTACTTC
TRBV5-1	.	TRBJ2-2	many	CASSLGNPGGELFF	TGCGCCAGCAGCCTCGGGAACCCAGGCGGGGAGCTGTTTTTT
TRBV28	.	TRBJ2-7	.	CASSLTGAYEQYF	TGTGCCAGCAGTTTAACGGGGGCCTACGAGCAGTACTTC
TRBV11-3	.	TRBJ2-3	.	CASSFRRGRDTDTQYF	TGTGCCAGCAGCTTTCGGCGGGGGCGGGATACAGATACGCAGTATTTT
TRBV19	TRBD1	TRBJ1-2	.	CASSISHATGRYGYTF	TGTGCCAGTAGTATCTCCCATGCGACAGGGCGTTATGGCTACACCTTC
TRBV5-5	.	TRBJ2-1	.	CASSENPTGGEQFF	TGTGCCAGCAGTGAAAATCCGACCGGCGGGGAGCAGTTCTTC
TRBV5-4	.	TRBJ1-2	.	CASSLPRGIGYTF	TGTGCCAGCAGCTTACCCCGGGGAATTGGCTACACCTTC
TRBV28	.	TRBJ1-2	.	CASSWGGGWDGYTF	TGTGCCAGCAGTTGGGGCGGAGGGTGGGATGGCTACACCTTC
TRBV12-3/TRBV12-4	TRBD2	TRBJ2-7	.	CASGLGGGVEQYF	TGTGCCAGCGGCCTAGGCGGGGGGGTTGAGCAGTACTTC
TRBV30	TRBD1	TRBJ2-7	.	CAWSVQGQYADEQYF	TGTGCCTGGAGTGTACAGGGGCAGTATGCAGACGAGCAGTACTTC
TRBV18	TRBD1	TRBJ1-2	.	CASSPETGHIYGYTF	TGTGCCAGCTCACCAGAGACAGGGCATATCTATGGCTACACCTTC
TRBV18	TRBD1	TRBJ1-5	.	CASSLGTGSQPQHF	TGTGCCAGCTCCCTTGGGACAGGGAGTCAGCCCCAGCATTTT
TRBV30	TRBD1	TRBJ1-6	.	CASDRGGSPLHF	TGTGCCTCCGACAGGGGGGGGTCACCCCTCCACTTT
TRBV7-3	.	TRBJ1-1	.	CASSFGGMYTEAFF	TGTGCCAGCAGCTTTGGAGGGATGTACACTGAAGCTTTCTTT
TRBV7-9	.	TRBJ2-2	.	CASSLAPGVGELFF	TGTGCCAGCAGCTTAGCGCCGGGGGTAGGGGAGCTGTTTTTT
TRBV21-1	.	TRBJ1-2	.	CASSKRRWGSGQYYTF	TGTGCCAGCAGCAAAAGGAGGTGGGGGAGCGGGCAGTACTACACCTTC
TRBV29-1	TRBD1	TRBJ1-5	few	CSVGTGNQPQHF	TGCAGCGTTGGGACAGGGAATCAGCCCCAGCATTTT
TRBV28	.	TRBJ1-1	.	CASSPPRLNTEAFF	TGTGCCAGCAGTCCGCCCAGGTTGAACACTGAAGCTTTCTTT
TRBV29-1	.	TRBJ1-1	.	CSVPWDTQAFF	TGCAGCGTTCCCTGGGACACCCAAGCTTTCTTT
TRBV29-1	.	TRBJ2-5	.	CSVEAGGGLGSQETQYF	TGCAGCGTTGAAGCCGGAGGAGGGTTGGGGTCCCAAGAGACCCAGTACTTC
TRBV6-5	TRBD2	TRBJ2-1	.	CASSQLAGGHNEQFF	TGTGCCAGCAGTCAACTAGCGGGGGGTCACAATGAGCAGTTCTTC
TRBV27	TRBD1	TRBJ1-1	.	CASSLTGTGVNTEAFF	TGTGCCAGCAGTCTAACCGGGACAGGAGTGAACACTGAAGCTTTCTTT
TRBV27	.	TRBJ1-4	.	CASSRDTATNEKLFF	TGTGCCAGCAGCCGGGACACTGCAACTAATGAAAAACTGTTTTTT
TRBV7-2	TRBD1	TRBJ1-1	.	CASSSRPGTGNTEAFF	TGTGCCAGCAGCTCCCGTCCCGGGACAGGAAACACTGAAGCTTTCTTT
TRBV6-2/TRBV6-3	TRBD1	TRBJ1-2	.	CASSQGAANYGYTF	TGTGCCAGCAGCCAGGGGGCGGCTAACTATGGCTACACCTTC
TRBV11-2	TRBD1	TRBJ1-5	.	CASSPSTGEGQPQHF	TGTGCCAGCAGCCCAAGCACAGGGGAAGGTCAGCCCCAGCATTTT
TRBV30	.	TRBJ2-1	.	CAWSESIDEQFF	TGTGCCTGGAGTGAGAGTATCGATGAGCAGTTCTTC
TRBV6-2/TRBV6-3	.	TRBJ2-7	.	CASSSPGQRLYYEQYF	TGTGCCAGCAGTTCCCCCGGACAGAGACTCTATTACGAGCAGTACTTC
TRBV6-5	.	TRBJ1-3	.	CASRLQGFSGNTIYF	TGTGCCAGCAGGCTTCAGGGTTTCTCTGGAAACACCATATATTTT
TRBV6-5	TRBD1	TRBJ1-5	.	CASSYTSAGGKQPQHF	TGTGCCAGCAGTTACACCTCTGCAGGGGGCAAACAGCCCCAGCATTTT
TRBV6-4	TRBD1	TRBJ1-1	.	CASSAGQGEAFF	TGTGCCAGCAGTGCGGGACAGGGGGAAGCTTTCTTT
TRBV9	.	TRBJ2-1	.	CASSPTRGAGNEQFF	TGTGCCAGCAGCCCGACCCGGGGGGCCGGCAATGAGCAGTTCTTC
TRBV5-4	.	TRBJ1-6	.	CASSLDQFLGSPLHF	TGTGCCAGCAGCTTGGATCAGTTTCTTGGTTCACCCCTCCACTTT
TRBV21-1	.	TRBJ2-2	once	CASSTRQQPTGELFF	TGTGCCAGCAGCACTCGACAGCAGCCTACCGGGGAGCTGTTTTTT
TRBV9	.	TRBJ2-1	.	CASSVARSEQFF	TGTGCCAGCAGCGTAGCGAGGTCTGAGCAGTTCTTC
TRBV28	TRBD2	TRBJ2-1	.	CASSLAGRTYNEQFF	TGTGCCAGCAGTTTAGCCGGGAGGACCTACAATGAGCAGTTCTTC
TRBV4-3	TRBD1	TRBJ1-2	.	CASSPSPGQGDGYTF	TGCGCCAGCAGCCCGTCTCCGGGACAGGGGGATGGCTACACCTTC
TRBV7-9	.	TRBJ2-7	.	CASSSGLTSYEQYF	TGTGCCAGCAGCTCAGGACTTACCTCCTACGAGCAGTACTTC
TRBV7-9	TRBD1	TRBJ1-1	few	CASSRTGGQFGEAFF	TGTGCCAGCAGCCGGACAGGGGGGCAATTCGGTGAAGCTTTCTTT
TRBV4-1	TRBD2	TRBJ2-5	.	CASTTSVRETQYF	TGCGCCAGCACGACTAGCGTAAGGGAGACCCAGTACTTC
TRBV19	TRBD2	TRBJ2-7	.	CASSLTGGYEQYF	TGTGCCAGTAGTTTAACGGGAGGTTACGAGCAGTACTTC
TRBV7-6	TRBD1	TRBJ2-7	.	CASSSNRGHPPLEQYF	TGTGCCAGCAGCTCGAACAGGGGCCATCCTCCCCTCGAGCAGTACTTC
TRBV18	TRBD1	TRBJ1-4	.	CASSPGDRTNEKLFF	TGTGCCAGCTCACCCGGGGACAGGACCAATGAAAAACTGTTTTTT
TRBV5-1	.	TRBJ2-5	.	CASSGLAPPQETQYF	TGCGCCAGCAGCGGGCTAGCGCCCCCCCAAGAGACCCAGTACTTC
TRBV29-1	TRBD2	TRBJ2-2	.	CSVVSGAGTGELFF	TGCAGCGTTGTTAGCGGGGCGGGCACCGGGGAGCTGTTTTTT
TRBV27	.	TRBJ1-4	.	CASSLIGANEKLFF	TGTGCCAGCAGTTTAATAGGAGCTAATGAAAAACTGTTTTTT
TRBV5-4	.	TRBJ2-1	.	CASSLRQNVYNEQFF	TGTGCCAGCAGCTTGAGACAGAACGTCTACAATGAGCAGTTCTTC
TRBV7-9	TRBD2	TRBJ2-5	.	CASSPAGTSGGGKTQYF	TGTGCCAGCAGCCCAGCGGGGACTAGCGGGGGGGGAAAGACCCAGTACTTC
TRBV18	.	TRBJ1-2	.	CASSPPGQGSYGYTF	TGTGCCAGCTCACCACCTGGCCAGGGCTCATATGGCTACACCTTC
TRBV19	TRBD1	TRBJ2-1	.	CASSPPGQAHPRNEQFF	TGTGCCAGTAGTCCCCCCGGACAGGCACATCCCCGAAATGAGCAGTTCTTC
TRBV28	.	TRBJ2-2	.	CATSLRGVDGAGELFF	TGTGCCACCTCTCTCCGCGGGGTCGACGGGGCCGGGGAGCTGTTTTTT
TRBV11-2	TRBD2	TRBJ2-2	.	CASSSRLAGDSGELFF	TGTGCCAGCAGCTCCAGACTAGCGGGGGACAGCGGGGAGCTGTTTTTT
TRBV19	.	TRBJ2-3	once	CATIPPGNTDTQYF	TGTGCCACTATTCCTCCAGGGAACACAGATACGCAGTATTTT
TRBV9	TRBD2	TRBJ2-1	.	CASSVRLAGSYNEQFF	TGTGCCAGCAGCGTCCGACTAGCGGGATCCTACAATGAGCAGTTCTTC
TRBV6-1	.	TRBJ1-5	.	CASSDAGQPQHF	TGTGCCAGCAGTGATGCGGGTCAGCCCCAGCATTTT
TRBV2	TRBD1	TRBJ2-7	.	CASREQGPTYEQYF	TGTGCCAGCAGGGAACAGGGGCCCACCTACGAGCAGTACTTC
TRBV20-1	.	TRBJ1-2	few	CSASYAGFQRSYTF	TGCAGTGCTAGTTACGCAGGGTTTCAACGGAGCTACACCTTC
TRBV28	.	TRBJ2-2	.	CASKIFSGELFF	TGTGCCAGCAAAATATTCTCCGGGGAGCTGTTTTTT
TRBV27	.	TRBJ2-7	.	CASRGPFGQYF	TGTGCCAGCAGGGGCCCCTTCGGGCAGTACTTC
TRBV25-1	.	TRBJ1-5	.	CASATEYRVRCNQPQHF	TGTGCCAGTGCTACGGAATACAGGGTCAGGTGCAATCAGCCCCAGCATTTT